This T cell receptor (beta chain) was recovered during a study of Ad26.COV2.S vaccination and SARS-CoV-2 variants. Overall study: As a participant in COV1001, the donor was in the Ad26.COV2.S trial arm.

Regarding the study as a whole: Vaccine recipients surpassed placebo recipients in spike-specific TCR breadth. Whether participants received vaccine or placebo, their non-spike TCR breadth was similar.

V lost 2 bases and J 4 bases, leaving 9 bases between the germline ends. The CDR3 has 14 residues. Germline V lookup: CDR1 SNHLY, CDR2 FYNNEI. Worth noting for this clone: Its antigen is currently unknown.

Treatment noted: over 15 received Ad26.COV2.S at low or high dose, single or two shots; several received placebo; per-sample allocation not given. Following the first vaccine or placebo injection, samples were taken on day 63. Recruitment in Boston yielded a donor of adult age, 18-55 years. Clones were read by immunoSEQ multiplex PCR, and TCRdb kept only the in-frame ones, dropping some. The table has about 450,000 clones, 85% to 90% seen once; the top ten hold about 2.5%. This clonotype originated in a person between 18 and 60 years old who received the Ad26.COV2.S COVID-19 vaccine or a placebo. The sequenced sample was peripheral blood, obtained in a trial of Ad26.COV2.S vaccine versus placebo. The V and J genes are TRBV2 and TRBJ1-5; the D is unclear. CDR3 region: CASSERVRNQPQHF. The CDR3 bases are TGTGCCAGCAGTGAACGGGTTCGTAATCAGCCCCAGCATTTT.